This T cell receptor beta chain was identified in a study of blood T cell repertoires in COVID-19. On the study more broadly: Italy, Spain and the United States were the sources of the convalescent and acute COVID-19 samples. From T cells, B-cell-depleted T cells, or PBMCs came the material, which was cDNA or gDNA.

Germline lookup yields CDR1 MNHEY and CDR2 SVGEGT. The CDR3 contains 16 residues. J was trimmed by 2 bases and V by 6 bases; bases with no gene match: 6. In the original processing: Amplification with reference gene primers provided the estimates of nucleated cell counts. TCRdb keeps only in-frame clones here, not all; method: immunoSEQ multiplex PCR. D and trimming were read from the DNA, whereas the V and J calls and clone size are those reported in that table. The data contain roughly 150,000 clones, 75% to 90% of them singletons. The chain employs TRBV6-2 or TRBV6-3 and TRBJ2-1; 11 nucleotides align to TRBD2. The receptor was derived from a woman of 80 years or more with acute or convalescent COVID-19. Sequencing used peripheral blood. DNA of the CDR3: TGTGCCAGCAGCCGACTAGCGGGGAGGGCCTACAATGAGCAGTTCTTC. It specifies CASSRLAGRAYNEQFF.